This T cell receptor (beta chain) came from a study of T cells in Graves' hyperthyroidism and ophthalmopathy. No progression to ophthalmopathy during 18 months of follow-up defined stable disease. Regions amplified from RNA transcripts were the TCR beta CDR3 regions. The HTBI set primed first-round TCR CDR3 RT-PCR. TCRdb recomputed calls from the multiplex PCR reads with MiXCR, one row per CDR3 protein. The sample yields about 350,000 distinct CDR3 sequences, about 18% seen once. The CDR3 is made up of 14 amino acids. The V end was cut by 0 bases, the J end by 3 bases, with 9 bases between. CDR1 is MNHEY, CDR2 SVGAGI, per germline.

V is TRBV6-5 and J is TRBJ2-7, with no clear D. The TCR comes from a woman between 18 and 29 years old with Graves' hyperthyroidism. Input material: blood. The CDR3: CASSYSWDGYEQYF. CDR3 in DNA: TGTGCCAGCAGTTACTCGTGGGATGGCTACGAGCAGTACTTC.